The 30 T cell receptor beta chains below were found in one sample sequenced in a study of CD8 T cells in ankylosing spondylitis. Findings of the study overall: Blood from ankylosing spondylitis patients appeared to carry a characteristic roughly eight-variant TCR beta motif.

No cognate antigen is known for these TCRs. Each CDR3 protein is one row after TCRdb ran MiXCR on the 5' RACE reads. There are 800,000 to 900,000 distinct CDR3 sequences in the sample; about 12% occur only once, and 0.51% lies in the top ten. The material sequenced was blood, either unsorted or a sorted T cell fraction (not recorded which). The receptors here all came from a male donor with ankylosing spondylitis.

This clonotype was seen many times. The chain has TRBV7-2 and TRBJ1-5; D unclear. The CDR3 contains 13 residues. Trimming took off 5 bases at V and 3 bases at J, with 8 bases between the two ends. Germline values: CDR1 SGHTA, CDR2 FQGNSA. CDR3 in amino acids: CASSPYINQPQHF. CDR3 DNA sequence: TGTGCCAGCAGCCCCTACATCAATCAGCCCCAGCATTTT.

The CDR3 spells CASTLRGNNQPQHF. The CDR3 DNA reads as TGTGCCAGCACCCTGCGGGGGAATAATCAGCCCCAGCATTTT. The V gene is TRBV6-2 or TRBV6-3, the J gene TRBJ1-5; the D gene is possibly TRBD1 (5 bases). V was cut by 7 bases and J by 4 bases, with 14 bases left in between. The CDR3 contains 14 residues. Looked up from germline, CDR1 is MNHEY and CDR2 is SVGEGT.

The sample holds a few counts of this clonotype. The gene calls are TRBV20-1 and TRBJ1-1; no firm D call. The CDR3 extends over 14 amino acids. V lost 3 bases and J 1 base, leaving 12 bases between the germline ends. Looked up from germline, CDR1 is DFQATT and CDR2 is SNEGSKA (reference sequence). Here the CDR3 reads CSASYQWGNTEAFF. The CDR3 DNA reads TGCAGTGCTAGTTACCAGTGGGGGAACACTGAAGCTTTCTTT.

This clonotype was seen a few times. This chain uses TRBV4-3 with TRBJ2-5; D gene uncertain. The V end lost 4 bases, the J end lost 5 bases, and 11 bases lay between the germline ends. The germline V gene has CDR1 LGHNA and CDR2 YSLEER. The CDR3 length is 13 residues. DNA for the CDR3: TGCGCCAGCAGCCCCTGGGTATGGGAGACCCAGTACTTC. This encodes CASSPWVWETQYF.

This rearrangement joins TRBV9 to TRBJ1-1; tentative D call: TRBD1 (5 bases). The CDR3 has 15 residues. Germline V lookup: CDR1 SGDLS, CDR2 YYNGEE. The V end was cut by 3 bases, the J end by 2 bases, with 14 bases between. For the CDR3, the DNA is TGTGCCAGCAGCGCGCATCAGGGTCATAACACTGAAGCTTTCTTT. Amino acids: CASSAHQGHNTEAFF.

This clonotype came up a few times. The rearrangement uses TRBV18 and TRBJ2-6; TRBD1 matches at 9 bases. Germline CDR1 is KGHSH and CDR2 is LQKENI. Trimming cost V 4 bases and J 0 bases; bases outside gene matches: 10. CDR3 size: 19 residues. DNA for the CDR3: TGTGCCAGCTCACAATCCCCCGGGACAGGGATCTCTGGGGCCAACGTCCTGACTTTC. Amino acid sequence: CASSQSPGTGISGANVLTF.

This clonotype was counted ten times or more. This rearrangement joins TRBV5-1 to TRBJ2-1, with 9 bases fitting TRBD1. Trimming took 1 base from V and 4 from J; bases not matched to a gene: 6. From germline, CDR1 is SGHRS and CDR2 YFSETQ. This CDR3 comprises 16 residues. This CDR3 reads CASSLLPGQGYNEQFF. Written as DNA, the CDR3 is TGCGCCAGCAGCTTGCTTCCGGGACAGGGTTACAATGAGCAGTTCTTC.

The V gene is TRBV7-2, the J gene TRBJ2-5, with D possibly TRBD1 on 5 matching bases. From germline, CDR1 is SGHTA and CDR2 FQGNSA. The germline V and J ends were trimmed by 1 base and 4 bases, with 10 bases remaining between them. This CDR3 has 14 residues. The CDR3 nucleotides are TGTGCCAGCAGCTTAGACAGGTCCGCAGAGACCCAGTACTTC. Its translation is CASSLDRSAETQYF.

This clonotype was found a few times. This chain uses TRBV9 with TRBJ2-1; D gene ambiguous. The CDR3 covers 14 residues. V lost 0 bases and J 9 bases, leaving 13 bases between the germline ends. Germline V gene lookup returns CDR1 SGDLS and CDR2 YYNGEE. The chain's CDR3 is CASSVDRRVSEQFF. CDR3 DNA sequence: TGTGCCAGCAGCGTAGACCGAAGGGTCAGTGAGCAGTTCTTC. The whole variable domain, filled in from reference TRBV9 and TRBJ2-1, reads DSGVTQTPKHLITATGQRVTLRCSPRSGDLSVYWYQQSLDQGLQFLIQYYNGEERAKGNILERFSAQQFPDLHSELNLSSLELGDSALYFCASSVDRRVSEQFFGPGTRLTVL.

The sample holds a few counts of this clonotype. The chain has TRBV20-1 and TRBJ2-3; D ambiguous. The length of the CDR3 is 12 residues. From germline, CDR1 is DFQATT and CDR2 SNEGSKA (reference sequence). V was cut by 5 bases and J by 2 bases, with 8 bases left in between. CDR3 in DNA: TGCAGTGCTGGAAGACCCACAGATACGCAGTATTTT. It codes for CSAGRPTDTQYF.

This clonotype was found a few times. This rearrangement joins TRBV5-1 to TRBJ2-1, with D perhaps matching TRBD2 (5 bases). The CDR3 covers 16 residues. Trimming took 0 bases from V and 2 from J, leaving 12 bases between them. The V gene's germline CDR1 is SGHRS and CDR2 YFSETQ. DNA of the CDR3: TGCGCCAGCAGCTTGGGAAGCGGTTATACCTACAATGAGCAGTTCTTC. It yields the protein CASSLGSGYTYNEQFF. Full variable domain (outside the CDR3, taken from reference TRBV5-1 and TRBJ2-1): KAGVTQTPRYLIKTRGQQVTLSCSPISGHRSVSWYQQTPGQGLQFLFEYFSETQRNKGNFPGRFSGRQFSNSRSEMNVSTLELGDSALYLCASSLGSGYTYNEQFFGPGTRLTVL.

This clonotype was seen only a few times. The V and J genes are TRBV4-2 and TRBJ1-5, with TRBD1 matching over 8 bases. The CDR3 sequence is 16 residues long. CDR1 LGHNA and CDR2 YNFKEQ come from the germline V gene. The J segment lost 7 bases and the V segment lost 1 base, leaving 9 bases of the junction unmatched. CDR3 coding DNA: TGTGCCAGCAGCCAAGCCGCGGACAGGGAGCAACAGCCCCAGCATTTT. Translated, it gives CASSQAADREQQPQHF.

This clonotype was observed at least ten times. J is TRBJ2-3 and V is TRBV12-3 or TRBV12-4, with a possible D match to TRBD1 (6 bases). CDR3 length: 15 residues. The V end lost 6 bases, the J end lost 4 bases, and 17 bases lay between the germline ends. CDR3 bases: TGTGCCAGCAGCCGCGGACAGAATCCCCCAGATACGCAGTATTTT. Encoded protein: CASSRGQNPPDTQYF.

The rearrangement joins TRBV20-1 to TRBJ2-1; possibly TRBD1 for D (6 bases). Germline CDR1 is DFQATT and CDR2 is SNEGSKA (reference sequence). V lost 3 bases to trimming and J lost 1 base, with 10 bases between them. This CDR3 is 14 amino acids long. Written as DNA, the CDR3 is TGCAGTGCTAGGGACGGACAGTCCTACAATGAGCAGTTCTTC. Translating it yields CSARDGQSYNEQFF.

This clonotype showed up many times. V and J are TRBV20-1 and TRBJ2-5; D possibly corresponds to TRBD1 (6 bases). V was cut by 0 bases and J by 3 bases, with 14 bases left in between. Germline values: CDR1 DFQATT, CDR2 SNEGSKA (reference sequence). The CDR3 totals 15 residues. CDR3 sequence reads: CSARDFQGTKETQYF. The CDR3 DNA reads TGCAGTGCTAGAGATTTTCAGGGGACAAAAGAGACCCAGTACTTC.

This clonotype was picked up many times. The chain recombines TRBV7-2 with TRBJ2-3; D is unclear. V was cut by 1 base and J by 2 bases, with 7 bases left in between. In germline, CDR1 is SGHTA, CDR2 FQGNSA. This CDR3 has 14 residues. CDR3 amino acids: CASSLGFSTDTQYF. As DNA, the CDR3 is TGTGCCAGCAGCTTAGGGTTCTCCACAGATACGCAGTATTTT.

This clonotype was recorded a few times. The chain combines TRBV15 with TRBJ1-2; no definite D call. CDR1 is LNHNV, CDR2 YYDKDF, per germline (reference sequence). Trimming pared 2 bases from V and 4 bases from J, leaving 8 bases between. The CDR3 runs to 13 residues. The CDR3 spells CATSRSRPYGYTF. The CDR3, as DNA: TGTGCCACCAGCAGATCAAGGCCCTATGGCTACACCTTC.

This clonotype was picked up a small number of times. The chain carries TRBV20-1 and TRBJ2-1, with 10 bases that match TRBD1. Germline V CDR1 and CDR2: DFQATT, SNEGSKA (reference sequence). Unmatched junction bases numbered 6, after V lost 7 bases and J lost 3 bases. CDR3 length: 14 amino acids. CDR3 protein: CSVYRDRGYNEQFF. CDR3 DNA sequence: TGCAGTGTTTACCGGGACAGGGGCTACAATGAGCAGTTCTTC.

The chain has TRBV9 and TRBJ2-7; D is ambiguous. The length of the CDR3 is 13 residues. The V end was cut by 4 bases, the J end by 6 bases, with 14 bases between. Germline CDR1 is SGDLS and CDR2 is YYNGEE. The CDR3 protein is CASSLTARGEQYF. Here the CDR3 DNA reads TGTGCCAGCAGCCTAACAGCGCGCGGCGAGCAGTACTTC.

The sample holds a few counts of this clonotype. The chain employs TRBV12-3 or TRBV12-4 and TRBJ2-5; 13 positions match TRBD2. V lost 5 bases and J lost 0; bases outside the gene matches: 6. CDR3 size: 17 residues. The CDR3 region has the DNA TGTGCCAGCAGTAGAGGACTAGCGGGGGAGTACCAAGAGACCCAGTACTTC. This codes for CASSRGLAGEYQETQYF.

This clonotype has just a few counts. V is TRBV9 and J is TRBJ2-7; 9 bases are shared with TRBD1. V was clipped by 4 bases and J by 5 bases; unmatched bases: 13. The length of the CDR3 is 16 residues. The germline gives CDR1 SGDLS, CDR2 YYNGEE. The CDR3 nucleotides are TGTGCCAGCAGCCCAACCGGGACAGGGTATCAGGACGAGCAGTACTTC. This encodes CASSPTGTGYQDEQYF.

This rearrangement joins TRBV4-3 to TRBJ2-5, with TRBD2 matching 12 bases. The CDR3 sequence is 18 residues long. Germline trimming cut 0 bases from V and 4 bases from J; bases unmatched to any gene: 9. Germline lookup yields CDR1 LGHNA and CDR2 YSLEER. The CDR3 sequence: CASSQEGLAGGIGETQYF. The CDR3 DNA sequence: TGCGCCAGCAGCCAAGAAGGCCTAGCGGGAGGGATAGGAGAGACCCAGTACTTC.

The V call is TRBV7-3, the J call TRBJ2-7; weak D call: TRBD1 (6 bases). CDR3 length equals 13 residues. CDR1 and CDR2 (germline): SGHTA, FQGTGA. Between the trimmed V and J ends, which lost 5 bases and 3 bases, there was a span of 11 bases. As DNA, the CDR3 is TGTGCCAGCAGCCAGGCAGGGGACTACGAGCAGTACTTC. This gives the protein CASSQAGDYEQYF.

This clonotype has a handful of counts. The V and J genes are TRBV5-1 and TRBJ1-2; 9 bases align to TRBD1. V shed 4 bases and J 6 bases; nucleotides not matched to a gene: 13. CDR1 and CDR2 from the germline V gene are SGHRS and YFSETQ. There are 16 residues in the CDR3. CDR3 sequence reads: CASSTDRGPSADGYTF. In DNA, the CDR3 is TGCGCCAGCAGCACGGACAGGGGACCTTCAGCCGATGGCTACACCTTC.

The rearrangement links TRBV7-6 to TRBJ1-1; D might be TRBD1 (5 bases). CDR3 size: 16 residues. V was shortened by 1 base and J by 9 bases, with 21 bases between the two germline ends. From germline, CDR1 is SGHVS and CDR2 FNYEAQ. The CDR3 loop reads CASSLGVVRVGGKAFF. CDR3 DNA: TGTGCCAGCAGCTTAGGAGTGGTCAGGGTGGGTGGAAAAGCTTTCTTT.

This clonotype has only a few counts. V and J are TRBV18 and TRBJ1-1; D unresolved. Germline CDR1 and CDR2: KGHSH and LQKENI. This CDR3 spans 12 amino acids. The V gene lost 1 base and the J gene lost 6 bases, with 6 bases spanning the gap. The DNA for the CDR3 is TGTGCCAGCTCACCACTCGGTTCTGAAGCTTTCTTT. It specifies CASSPLGSEAFF.

The CDR3 region is CSAREGGINSPLHF. In nucleotides, the CDR3 is TGCAGTGCTAGAGAGGGCGGGATCAATTCACCCCTCCACTTT. The rearrangement uses TRBV20-1 and TRBJ1-6; D is unresolved. Between the trimmed V and J ends, which lost 0 bases and 7 bases, there was a span of 10 bases. The CDR3 contains 14 residues. CDR1 is DFQATT, CDR2 SNEGSKA, per germline (reference sequence).

Comment on this clonotype: A much more abundant neighbour one base away suggests this may be a read error. The J gene is TRBJ2-1, the V gene TRBV7-2, with TRBD2 matching 13 bases. V dropped 5 bases and J dropped 5; count of bases not matched to a gene: 3. Germline V CDR1 and CDR2: SGHTA, FQGNSA. The length of the CDR3 is 15 residues. The CDR3 nucleotides read TGTGCCAGCAGCAGGACTAGCGGGAGCCACAATGAGCAGTTCTTC. It codes for CASSRTSGSHNEQFF.

This clonotype appeared a few times. This chain uses TRBV6-5 with TRBJ1-6; D remains ambiguous. The germline gives CDR1 MNHEY, CDR2 SVGAGI. The CDR3 extends over 13 amino acids. V lost 2 bases and J lost 10, with 9 bases in between. The CDR3 reads CASSYEDGSPLHF. DNA for the CDR3: TGTGCCAGCAGTTACGAGGACGGGTCACCCCTCCACTTT.

The V gene is TRBV20-1, the J gene TRBJ1-3; no clear D. The germline V and J ends were trimmed by 5 bases and 0 bases, with 8 bases remaining between them. CDR1 is DFQATT, CDR2 SNEGSKA, per germline (reference sequence). The CDR3 consists of 13 residues. The CDR3 here is CSAWAPSGNTIYF. DNA for the CDR3: TGCAGTGCTTGGGCTCCCTCTGGAAACACCATATATTTT.